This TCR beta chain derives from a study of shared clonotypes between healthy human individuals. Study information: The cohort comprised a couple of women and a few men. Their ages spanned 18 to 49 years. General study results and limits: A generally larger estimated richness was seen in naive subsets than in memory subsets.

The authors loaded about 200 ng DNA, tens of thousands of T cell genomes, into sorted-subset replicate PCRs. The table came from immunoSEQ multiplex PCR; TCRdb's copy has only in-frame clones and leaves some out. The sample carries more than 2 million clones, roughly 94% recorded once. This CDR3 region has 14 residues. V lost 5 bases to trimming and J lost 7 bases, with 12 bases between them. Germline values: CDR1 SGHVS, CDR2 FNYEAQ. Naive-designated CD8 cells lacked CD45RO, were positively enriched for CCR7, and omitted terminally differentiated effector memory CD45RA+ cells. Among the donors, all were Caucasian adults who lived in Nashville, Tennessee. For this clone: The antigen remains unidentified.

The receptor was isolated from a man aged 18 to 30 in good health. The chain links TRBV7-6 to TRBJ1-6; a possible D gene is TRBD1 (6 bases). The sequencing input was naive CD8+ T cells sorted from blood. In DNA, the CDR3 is TGTGCCAGCAGCCCATGGACAGTAAATTCACCCCTCCACTTT. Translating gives CASSPWTVNSPLHF.